This TCR beta chain was recorded in a study of brain T cells in children with intractable seizures (dated by TCRdb to about 2021). For the study in its entirety: Resected brain tissue from about 50 pediatric epilepsy surgery cases was initially screened for immune gene transcripts with a NanoString immunology panel. Among the roughly twelve selected surgery cases, pre-surgery blood was additionally sequenced for eight, leaving four cases with brain tissue only.

What the study reported, not specific to this receptor: Because sequencing depth was different between pre-surgery and post-surgery blood, clones absent from the pre-surgery sample may reflect undersampling. Viral specificity was inferred solely from CDR3 sequence similarity, and the HCMV serostatus of the patients was not known.

Including the terminal cysteine and phenylalanine, the CDR3 comprises 15 residues. The read is trimmed to its CDR3 DNA, 45 bases read in frame from base 1. Reading the germline V gene gives CDR1 SGHTA and CDR2 FQGNSA. V is trimmed back by 2 bases and J by 5 bases, and the junction contains 6 bases that no gene match accounts for. The time point label corresponds to: blood from clinic visit 5 months post-surgery; TSC patient then seizure free. The surgery cases showing the highest brain T cell transcript signatures were chosen for TCR beta chain sequencing of brain tissue and, when available, of blood. Before surgery, patients had received at least one anti-epileptic drug. TCR-sequenced patients were children with drug-resistant epilepsy due to tuberous sclerosis complex, focal cortical dysplasia, Rasmussen encephalitis or hemimegalencephaly. Bulk genomic DNA was extracted from unsorted brain tissue and whole blood with the Monarch genomic DNA purification kit.

TCR beta chain sequences were generated from genomic DNA using the immunoSEQ assay. Regarding the original processing steps: CDR3 sequences that did not begin with the conserved framework cysteine at position 104 were removed by hand. To get clonality, the normalized Shannon's Diversity Index was subtracted from one, giving values from 0 (maximal diversity) to 1 (oligoclonal). Chi-squared comparison-of-proportions tests were used to check whether the frequency of the same CDR3 differed between samples, for example brain versus blood. Public clonotypes were found through immuneACCESS searches, while the VDJdb browser was used to judge similarity to known antiviral clonotypes. The immuneACCESS repertoire file appears here via TCRdb, limited to in-frame rearrangements. These files lack a portion of the clones; in checked studies, under half of the deficit traces to unresolved V genes, and the cause of the others is not known. V, J and clone size are taken as reported in that table, and D and trimming were inferred from the DNA itself. This sample lists a few hundred thousand clones; 93% were detected once. 5.7% of the sample is taken by the ten largest.

About this clone: What antigen it recognizes has not been identified. It has no much larger one-base neighbor in the sample; base qualities were not kept.

The sequence was collected from a boy younger than two with tuberous sclerosis and intractable seizures. The chain is made from TRBV7-2 and TRBJ2-3; TRBD2 matches 8 bases in the middle. The starting material was peripheral blood, obtained approximately 5 months after surgery. The DNA sequence is as follows: TGTGCCAGCAGCTTACAGCGGGGGAGGTTAGATACGCAGTATTTT. Translation gives CASSLQRGRLDTQYF.